Below, 11 T cell receptor beta chains from the same sample are listed, as sequenced in a study of cytomegalovirus exposure and HLA in healthy donors. A multiplex PCR was run with 60 Vbeta primers and 13 Jbeta primers. Assay: immunoSEQ multiplex PCR; the TCRdb copy retains only in-frame clones and omits some. Of 120,000 or so clones listed, over 70% were seen once; the top ten hold around 1.6%. Sequenced input: PBMCs. Receptors were obtained from a woman between 18 and 29 years old in good health and CMV-seronegative.

This rearrangement joins TRBV27 to TRBJ2-7; D remains unclear. This CDR3 has 12 amino acids. The V end was cut by 4 bases, the J end by 5 bases, with 9 bases between. Germline lookup yields CDR1 MNHEY and CDR2 SMNVEV (reference sequence). Here the CDR3 DNA reads TGTGCCAGCAGTTCCCTCCCAGACGAGCAGTACTTC. This sequence encodes CASSSLPDEQYF.

This clone was observed a single time. The chain couples TRBV5-6 to TRBJ2-4; a possible D gene is TRBD1 (5 bases). Germline V CDR1 and CDR2: SGHDT, YYEEEE. The CDR3 consists of 14 residues. Trimming removed 4 bases at V and 9 bases at J, with 17 bases between. The CDR3 here is CASSPTDSLGIQYF. The CDR3 DNA sequence: TGTGCCAGCAGCCCGACCGACAGCCTGGGCATTCAGTACTTC.

The sample holds a few counts of this clone. The chain combines TRBV4-2 with TRBJ2-1; 14 bases agree with TRBD2. V trimming: 5 bases; J trimming: 6 bases; junction bases outside the gene matches: 9. CDR3 length: 17 residues. Germline-derived CDR1 and CDR2 are LGHNA and YNFKEQ. The CDR3 here is CASSSGQGTSGSNEQFF. DNA for the CDR3: TGTGCCAGCAGCTCGGGACAGGGGACTAGCGGGAGCAATGAGCAGTTCTTC.

The chain employs TRBV9 and TRBJ2-4; TRBD2 agrees at 11 bases. CDR1 and CDR2 (germline): SGDLS, YYNGEE. The trim removed 4 bases at V and 12 bases at J, leaving 18 bases unmatched. The CDR3 runs to 17 residues. The CDR3 DNA sequence: TGTGCCAGCAGCACCCAAGGGGGTAGCGGGAGGGTGGACAGTCAGTACTTC. Translating gives CASSTQGGSGRVDSQYF.

In DNA, the CDR3 is TGTGCCAGTAGTATCGGGGGAGGTTCCTACGAGCAGTACTTC. Residues: CASSIGGGSYEQYF. This chain connects TRBV19 to TRBJ2-7; D may be TRBD2 (6 bases). Germline lookup yields CDR1 LNHDA and CDR2 SQIVND (reference sequence). Trimming removed 3 bases from V and 1 base from J, with 10 bases in between. The CDR3 runs to 14 residues.

This chain connects TRBV13 to TRBJ2-1; TRBD2 matches 7 bases. CDR3 size: 15 residues. Germline CDR1 PRHDT, CDR2 FYEKMQ (reference sequence). Germline trimming cut 5 bases from V and 10 bases from J; bases unmatched to any gene: 14. The DNA for the CDR3 is TGTGCCAGCAGCCTACCCTCGGGGGGAACCGGAGAGCAGTTCTTC. It codes for CASSLPSGGTGEQFF. Using reference TRBV13 and TRBJ2-1 for the parts outside the CDR3, the full variable domain is AAGVIQSPRHLIKEKRETATLKCYPIPRHDTVYWYQQGPGQDPQFLISFYEKMQSDKGSIPDRFSAQQFSDYHSELNMSSLELGDSALYFCASSLPSGGTGEQFFGPGTRLTVL.

This clone was seen just once. The rearrangement joins TRBV5-4 to TRBJ1-2; D is possibly TRBD1 (5 bases). The germline V gene has CDR1 SGHNT and CDR2 YYREEE (reference sequence). CDR3 length: 15 residues. Trimming took off 4 bases at V and 2 bases at J, with 15 bases between the two ends. The CDR3 DNA reads TGTGCCAGCAGCCTCACAGGCCCCCCGAACTATGGCTACACCTTC. Translation: CASSLTGPPNYGYTF.

The rearrangement links TRBV6-6 to TRBJ1-4; D remains ambiguous. Germline V gene lookup returns CDR1 MNHNY and CDR2 SVGAGI (reference sequence). Trimming took off 5 bases at V and 0 bases at J, with 7 bases between the two ends. CDR3 length: 14 amino acids. CDR3: CASSPVATNEKLFF. The CDR3 nucleotides are TGTGCCAGCAGTCCGGTAGCAACTAATGAAAAACTGTTTTTT.

The V gene is TRBV7-7, the J gene TRBJ2-7; 7 bases line up with TRBD2. V was pared by 0 bases and J by 2 bases, with 4 bases of the junction left unmatched. The germline V gene has CDR1 SSHAT and CDR2 FNYEAQ (reference sequence). The CDR3 length is 15 residues. The CDR3 is CASSLAASGPYEQYF. CDR3 DNA: TGTGCCAGCAGCTTAGCGGCTAGCGGCCCCTACGAGCAGTACTTC.

The chain combines TRBV25-1 with TRBJ1-1; a possible D gene is TRBD1 (6 bases). Germline CDR1 is MGHDK and CDR2 is SYGVNS. Trimming took off 2 bases at V and 5 bases at J, with 18 bases between the two ends. This CDR3 region has 16 residues. The CDR3 loop reads CASSETLRKGETEAFF. CDR3 sequence (DNA): TGTGCCAGCAGTGAAACCCTCAGGAAGGGGGAGACTGAAGCTTTCTTT. Filled out from reference TRBV25-1 and TRBJ1-1, the complete variable domain reads EADIYQTPRYLVIGTGKKITLECSQTMGHDKMYWYQQDPGMELHLIHYSYGVNSTEKGDLSSESTVSRIRTEHFPLTLESARPSHTSQYLCASSETLRKGETEAFFGQGTRLTVV.

The chain links TRBV7-8 to TRBJ2-1, with a possible D match to TRBD2 (7 bases). The V end lost 2 bases, the J end lost 5 bases, and 13 bases lay between the germline ends. Germline V gene lookup returns CDR1 SGHVS and CDR2 FQNEAQ. CDR3 length: 15 residues. CDR3 in DNA: TGTGCCAGCAGCTTACTAGCGGAGGGGGACAATGAGCAGTTCTTC. Residues: CASSLLAEGDNEQFF. The full variable domain, completed using reference TRBV7-8 and TRBJ2-1, is GAGVSQSPRYKVAKRGQDVALRCDPISGHVSLFWYQQALGQGPEFLTYFQNEAQLDKSGLPSDRFFAERPEGSVSTLKIQRTQQEDSAVYLCASSLLAEGDNEQFFGPGTRLTVL.